This T cell receptor (beta chain) was captured by sequencing in a study of vaccination and CD4 T cells after COVID-19. CDR1 and CDR2 from the germline V gene are ENHRY and SYGVKD. The CDR3 runs 13 residues. V gave up 6 bases and J gave up 2 bases, with 8 bases separating them. The assay that was used to sequence DNA from cultured CD4+ T cells was the Oncomine TCR Beta short-read assay. A single record per CDR3 protein comes from TCRdb applying MiXCR to the PCR reads. Among around 20,000 distinct CDR3 sequences listed, under 55% were seen once. This clonotype showed up just a few times. Its antigen remains unidentified. Indicated treatment: roughly 11-day PBMC culture with coronavirus spike peptide pools or control peptides (ViraFEST assay). Peptide pools at approximately 9.1 ug/ml and IL-2 at 10 IU/ml were added to cultures of a few million PBMCs per well.

The sample here was CD4+ T cells from blood, cultured in vitro, taken before SARS-CoV-2 vaccination. This TCR derives from a human donor who had recovered from COVID-19. V and J are TRBV10-3 and TRBJ1-3, with D unresolved. The CDR3 DNA is TGTGCCATCAGGCAGGAGGCTGGAAACACCATATATTTT. It codes for CAIRQEAGNTIYF.